The 2 T cell receptor beta chains given below trace back to one sample, sequenced in a study of CD8+ T cells in alopecia areata. Regarding treatment: oral pan-JAK inhibitor, 5-10 mg twice daily. In each case, RNA was isolated and then reverse transcribed into cDNA as the sequencing template. Sequenced by immunoSEQ multiplex PCR; TCRdb stores in-frame clones only, minus some. The sample carries fewer than 250,000 clones, 60% to 70% recorded once. The sequencing used CD4+ T cells sorted from blood, collected at week 4, from a patient treated with tofacitinib. The origin of the receptors is a human donor with alopecia areata.

The chain carries TRBV27 and TRBJ2-5; TRBD1 matches 9 bases. V shed 3 bases, J shed 2 bases, and the junction held 13 bases outside the gene matches. The CDR3 is made up of 18 amino acids. Germline loops: CDR1 MNHEY, CDR2 SMNVEV (reference sequence). CDR3 sequence (DNA): TGTGCCAGCAGTTTCTACTCCTTCGGACAGGGGCGGCAAGAGACCCAGTACTTC. The encoded protein is CASSFYSFGQGRQETQYF.

This clone was observed a few times. The rearrangement uses TRBV5-1 and TRBJ2-1; 9 bases agree with TRBD1. CDR1 is SGHRS, CDR2 YFSETQ, per germline. J lost 8 bases, V lost 4 bases, and 4 bases had no gene match. The CDR3 has 13 residues. The CDR3 region has the DNA TGCGCCAGCAGCACACAGGGGGCTCATGAGCAGTTCTTC. It codes for CASSTQGAHEQFF. Full variable domain (remainder filled in from reference TRBV5-1 and TRBJ2-1): KAGVTQTPRYLIKTRGQQVTLSCSPISGHRSVSWYQQTPGQGLQFLFEYFSETQRNKGNFPGRFSGRQFSNSRSEMNVSTLELGDSALYLCASSTQGAHEQFFGPGTRLTVL.